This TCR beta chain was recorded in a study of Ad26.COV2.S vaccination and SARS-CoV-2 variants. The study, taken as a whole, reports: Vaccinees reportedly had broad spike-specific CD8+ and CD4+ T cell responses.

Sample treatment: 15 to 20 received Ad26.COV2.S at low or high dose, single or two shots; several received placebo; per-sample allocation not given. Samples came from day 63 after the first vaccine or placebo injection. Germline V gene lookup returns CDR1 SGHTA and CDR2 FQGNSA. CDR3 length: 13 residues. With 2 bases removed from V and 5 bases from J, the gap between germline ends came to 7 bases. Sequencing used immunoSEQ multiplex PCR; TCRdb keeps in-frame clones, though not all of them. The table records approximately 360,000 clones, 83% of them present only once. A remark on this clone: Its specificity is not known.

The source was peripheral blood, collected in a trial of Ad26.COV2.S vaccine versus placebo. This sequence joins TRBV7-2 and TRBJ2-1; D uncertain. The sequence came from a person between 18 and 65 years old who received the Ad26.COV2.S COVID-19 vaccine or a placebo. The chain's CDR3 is CASSLYNHNEQFF. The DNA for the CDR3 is TGTGCCAGCAGCTTATATAACCACAATGAGCAGTTCTTC.